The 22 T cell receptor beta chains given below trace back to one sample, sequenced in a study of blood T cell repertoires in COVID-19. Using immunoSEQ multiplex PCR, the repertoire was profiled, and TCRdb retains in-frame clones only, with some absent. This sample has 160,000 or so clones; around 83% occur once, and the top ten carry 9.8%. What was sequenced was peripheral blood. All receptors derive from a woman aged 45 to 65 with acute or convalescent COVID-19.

The DNA of the CDR3 is TGTGCCTGGAGGGAAGATGGGACTCCGGATACGCAGTATTTT. Amino acids: CAWREDGTPDTQYF. V usage is TRBV30 and J usage is TRBJ2-3, with D perhaps matching TRBD2 (6 bases). The CDR3 extends over 14 amino acids. V was cut by 3 bases and J by 6 bases, with 16 bases left in between. Per germline, CDR1 GTSNPN and CDR2 SVGIG (reference sequence).

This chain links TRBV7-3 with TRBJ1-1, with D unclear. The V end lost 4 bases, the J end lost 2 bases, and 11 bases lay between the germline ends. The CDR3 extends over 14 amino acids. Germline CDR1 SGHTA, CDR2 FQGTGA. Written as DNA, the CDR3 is TGTGCCAGCAGCTCAATGACACGAAACACTGAAGCTTTCTTT. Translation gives CASSSMTRNTEAFF.

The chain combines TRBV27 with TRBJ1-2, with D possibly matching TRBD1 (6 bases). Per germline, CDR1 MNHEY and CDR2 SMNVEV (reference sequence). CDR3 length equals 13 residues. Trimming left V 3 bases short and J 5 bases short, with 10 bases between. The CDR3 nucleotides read TGTGCCAGCAGTTTGGACAGCCAGTATGGCTACACCTTC. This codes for CASSLDSQYGYTF.

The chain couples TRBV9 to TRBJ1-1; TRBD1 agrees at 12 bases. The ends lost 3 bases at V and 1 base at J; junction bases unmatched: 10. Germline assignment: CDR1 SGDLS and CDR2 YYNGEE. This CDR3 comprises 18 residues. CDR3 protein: CASSALGTGGFGNTEAFF. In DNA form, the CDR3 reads TGTGCCAGCAGCGCCCTAGGGACAGGGGGCTTCGGGAACACTGAAGCTTTCTTT.

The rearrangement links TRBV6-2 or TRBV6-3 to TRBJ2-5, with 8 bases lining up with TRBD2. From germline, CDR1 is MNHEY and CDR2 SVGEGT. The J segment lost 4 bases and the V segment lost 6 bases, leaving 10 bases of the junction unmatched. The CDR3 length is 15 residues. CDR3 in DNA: TGTGCCAGCAGCCTCCCACTTAGCGGGGCAGAGACCCAGTACTTC. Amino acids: CASSLPLSGAETQYF.

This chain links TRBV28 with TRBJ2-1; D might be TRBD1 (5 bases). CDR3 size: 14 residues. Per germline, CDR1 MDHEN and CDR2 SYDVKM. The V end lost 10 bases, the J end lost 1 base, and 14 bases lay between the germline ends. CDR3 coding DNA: TGTGCCACCAGAAGGGGTGTATCCTACAATGAGCAGTTCTTC. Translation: CATRRGVSYNEQFF.

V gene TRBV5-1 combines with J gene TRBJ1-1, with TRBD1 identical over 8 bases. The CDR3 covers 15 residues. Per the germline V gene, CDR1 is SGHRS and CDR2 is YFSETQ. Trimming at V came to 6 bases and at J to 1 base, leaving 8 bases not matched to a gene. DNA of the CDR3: TGCGCCAGCACCCCAGAGGGGACAGGGAACACTGAAGCTTTCTTT. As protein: CASTPEGTGNTEAFF.

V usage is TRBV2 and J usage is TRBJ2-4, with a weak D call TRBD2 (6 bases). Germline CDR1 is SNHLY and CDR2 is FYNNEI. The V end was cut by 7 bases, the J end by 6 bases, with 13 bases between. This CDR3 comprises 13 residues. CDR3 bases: TGTGCCAGCACCGACGGGGGAATAAACATTCAGTACTTC. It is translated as CASTDGGINIQYF.

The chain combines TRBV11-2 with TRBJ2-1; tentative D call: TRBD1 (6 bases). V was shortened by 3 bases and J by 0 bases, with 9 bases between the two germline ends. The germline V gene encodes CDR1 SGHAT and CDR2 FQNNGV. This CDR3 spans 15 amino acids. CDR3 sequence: CASSFGQSSYNEQFF. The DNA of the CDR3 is TGTGCCAGCAGCTTCGGACAGAGCTCCTACAATGAGCAGTTCTTC.

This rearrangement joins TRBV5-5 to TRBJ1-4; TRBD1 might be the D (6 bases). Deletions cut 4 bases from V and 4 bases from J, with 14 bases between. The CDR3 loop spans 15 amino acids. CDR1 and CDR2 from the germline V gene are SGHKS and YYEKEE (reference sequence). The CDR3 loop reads CASSRPGGNNEKLFF. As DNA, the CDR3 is TGTGCCAGCAGCCGCCCGGGGGGCAATAATGAAAAACTGTTTTTT.

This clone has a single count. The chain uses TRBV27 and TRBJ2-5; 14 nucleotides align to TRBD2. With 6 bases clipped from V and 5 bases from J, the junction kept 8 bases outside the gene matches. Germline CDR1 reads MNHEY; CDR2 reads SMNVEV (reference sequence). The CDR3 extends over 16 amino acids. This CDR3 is CASSGTSGRGWETQYF. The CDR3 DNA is TGTGCCAGCAGCGGGACTAGCGGGAGAGGTTGGGAGACCCAGTACTTC.

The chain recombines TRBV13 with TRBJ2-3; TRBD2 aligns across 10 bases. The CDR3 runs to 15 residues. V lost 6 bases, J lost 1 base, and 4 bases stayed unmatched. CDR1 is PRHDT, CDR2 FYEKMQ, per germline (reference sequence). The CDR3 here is CASRPGTSGTDTQYF. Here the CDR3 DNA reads TGTGCCAGCAGACCCGGGACTAGCGGCACAGATACGCAGTATTTT.

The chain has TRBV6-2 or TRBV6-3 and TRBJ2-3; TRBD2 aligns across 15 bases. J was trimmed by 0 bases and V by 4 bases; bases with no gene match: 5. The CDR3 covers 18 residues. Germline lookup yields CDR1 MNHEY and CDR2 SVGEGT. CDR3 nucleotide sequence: TGTGCCAGCAGTTCCGGGACTAGCGGGAGGTCTAGCACAGATACGCAGTATTTT. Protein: CASSSGTSGRSSTDTQYF.

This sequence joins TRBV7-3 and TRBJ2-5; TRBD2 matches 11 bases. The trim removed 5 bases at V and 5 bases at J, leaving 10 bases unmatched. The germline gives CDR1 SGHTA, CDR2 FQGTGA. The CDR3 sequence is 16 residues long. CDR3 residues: CASSRDVSGGAETQYF. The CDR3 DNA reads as TGTGCCAGCAGCCGAGATGTTAGCGGGGGGGCGGAGACCCAGTACTTC. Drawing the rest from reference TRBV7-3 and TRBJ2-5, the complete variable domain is GAGVSQTPSNKVTEKGKYVELRCDPISGHTALYWYRQSLGQGPEFLIYFQGTGAADDSGLPNDRFFAVRPEGSVSTLKIQRTERGDSAVYLCASSRDVSGGAETQYFGPGTRLLVL.

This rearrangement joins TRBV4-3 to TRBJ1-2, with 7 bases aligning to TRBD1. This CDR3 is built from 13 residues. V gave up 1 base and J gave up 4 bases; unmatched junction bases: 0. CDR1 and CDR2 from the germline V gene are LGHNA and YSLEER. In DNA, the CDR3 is TGCGCCAGCAGCCAAGCAGGGGGCTATGGCTACACCTTC. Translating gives CASSQAGGYGYTF.

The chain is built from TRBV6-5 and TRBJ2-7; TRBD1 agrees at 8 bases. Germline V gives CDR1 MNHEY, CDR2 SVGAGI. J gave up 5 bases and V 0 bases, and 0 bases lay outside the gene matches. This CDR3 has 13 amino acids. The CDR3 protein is CASSYSTGDEQYF. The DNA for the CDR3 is TGTGCCAGCAGTTACTCGACAGGGGACGAGCAGTACTTC.

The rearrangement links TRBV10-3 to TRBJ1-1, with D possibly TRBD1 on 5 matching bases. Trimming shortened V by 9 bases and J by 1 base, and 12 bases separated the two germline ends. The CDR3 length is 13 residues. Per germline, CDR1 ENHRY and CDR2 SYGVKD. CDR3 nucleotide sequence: TGTGCCATACGGGGGAGCGAGAACACTGAAGCTTTCTTT. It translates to CAIRGSENTEAFF.

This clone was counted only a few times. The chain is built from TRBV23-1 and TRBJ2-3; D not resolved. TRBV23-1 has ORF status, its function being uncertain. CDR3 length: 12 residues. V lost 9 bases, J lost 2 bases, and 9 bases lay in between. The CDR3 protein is CARLAFTDTQYF. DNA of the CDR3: TGCGCCAGATTGGCCTTCACAGATACGCAGTATTTT.

CDR3 in amino acids: CATSRDRTQGEAFF. CDR3 nucleotide sequence: TGTGCCACCAGCAGAGACCGTACCCAGGGAGAAGCTTTCTTT. The chain recombines TRBV15 with TRBJ1-1; possibly TRBD1 for D (5 bases). Between the trimmed V and J ends, which lost 0 bases and 8 bases, there was a span of 13 bases. The CDR3 consists of 14 residues. Germline loops: CDR1 LNHNV, CDR2 YYDKDF (reference sequence).

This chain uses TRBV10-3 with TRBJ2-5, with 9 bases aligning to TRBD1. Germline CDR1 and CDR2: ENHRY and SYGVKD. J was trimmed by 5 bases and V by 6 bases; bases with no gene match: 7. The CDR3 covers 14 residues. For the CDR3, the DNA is TGTGCCATCAGAAGGGACAGGGCGGCCGAGACCCAGTACTTC. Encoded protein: CAIRRDRAAETQYF.

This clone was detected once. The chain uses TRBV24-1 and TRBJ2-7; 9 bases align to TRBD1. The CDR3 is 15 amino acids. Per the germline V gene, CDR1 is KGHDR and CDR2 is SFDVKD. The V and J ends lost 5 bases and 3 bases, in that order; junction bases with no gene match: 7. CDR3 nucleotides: TGTGCCACCAGTGTGGGGGGACAGGGTGTCTACGAGCAGTACTTC. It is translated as CATSVGGQGVYEQYF.

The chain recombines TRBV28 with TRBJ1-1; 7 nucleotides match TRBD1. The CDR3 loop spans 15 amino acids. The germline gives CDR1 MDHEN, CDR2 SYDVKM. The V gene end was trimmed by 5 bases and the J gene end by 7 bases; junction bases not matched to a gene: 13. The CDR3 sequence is CASSPWDRQGGEAFF. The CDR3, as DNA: TGTGCCAGCAGTCCGTGGGACAGACAAGGTGGTGAAGCTTTCTTT.